This entry lists 5 T cell receptor beta chains sequenced from one sample in a study of blood T cell repertoires in COVID-19. Clones were read by immunoSEQ multiplex PCR, and TCRdb kept only the in-frame ones, dropping some. The sample holds approximately 280,000 clones; 90% are singletons and the top ten take roughly 7.3%. The sample taken for sequencing was peripheral blood. The receptors were sampled from a woman in her 30s with COVID-19, enrolled during active disease.

V and J are TRBV30 and TRBJ2-6; D not certain. Germline CDR1 GTSNPN, CDR2 SVGIG (reference sequence). This CDR3 has 11 amino acids. For the CDR3, the DNA is TGTGCGCAGGCTGGGGCCAACGTCCTGACTTTC. Translated: CAQAGANVLTF.

The chain is built from TRBV7-9 and TRBJ2-1; D is unclear. The ends were cut back, 4 bases at V and 8 bases at J, with 9 bases in the middle. Germline-derived CDR1 and CDR2 are SEHNR and FQNEAQ (reference sequence). The CDR3 spans 12 residues. The CDR3 spells CASSSVLDEQFF. CDR3 bases: TGTGCCAGCAGCTCCGTCCTAGATGAGCAGTTCTTC.

This clone is a singleton in its sample. V and J are TRBV28 and TRBJ1-2; 7 bases map to TRBD1. This CDR3 has 16 residues. Germline values: CDR1 MDHEN, CDR2 SYDVKM. The J segment lost 4 bases and the V segment lost 4 bases, leaving 12 bases of the junction unmatched. The CDR3 DNA follows: TGTGCCAGCAGTTCCTTACCGTCGACAGGGTTCTATGGCTACACCTTC. Protein sequence: CASSSLPSTGFYGYTF.

This CDR3 is CASSLEYQGGEKLFF. CDR3 coding DNA: TGTGCCAGCAGCTTGGAGTACCAGGGGGGTGAAAAACTGTTTTTT. The J gene is TRBJ1-4, the V gene TRBV5-6; TRBD1 matches 7 bases. Germline values: CDR1 SGHDT, CDR2 YYEEEE. CDR3 length: 15 residues. After removal of 0 bases from V and 7 bases from J, the junction contained 6 bases not matched to a gene.

This sequence joins TRBV24-1 and TRBJ1-2, with a possible D match to TRBD1 (6 bases). Trimming took off 0 bases at V and 7 bases at J, with 11 bases between the two ends. This CDR3 region has 14 residues. Germline V gene lookup returns CDR1 KGHDR and CDR2 SFDVKD. CDR3 nucleotide sequence: TGTGCCACCAGTGATTTGCAGGGGATAGGTGGCTACACCTTC. Translated, it gives CATSDLQGIGGYTF.